This T cell receptor beta chain comes out of a study of CD8 T cells in ankylosing spondylitis. Germline values: CDR1 SGDLS, CDR2 YYNGEE. Trimming removed 3 bases from V and 5 bases from J, with 17 bases in between. This CDR3 has 15 residues. This clonotype was counted ten times or more. From the 5' RACE reads, TCRdb called clonotypes with MiXCR, one entry per CDR3 protein. Of about 42,000 distinct CDR3 sequences in the sample, roughly 2.5% were seen once. The rearrangement uses TRBV9 and TRBJ2-5; D perhaps matches TRBD2 (6 bases). Sequences were obtained from blood, either unsorted or a sorted T cell fraction (not recorded which). The clonotype comes from a male donor with ankylosing spondylitis or in good health (not recorded which). CDR3 amino acids: CASSGGVEVGETQYF. DNA for the CDR3: TGTGCCAGCAGCGGCGGGGTGGAGGTAGGGGAGACCCAGTACTTC. Using reference TRBV9 and TRBJ2-5 for the parts outside the CDR3, the full variable domain is DSGVTQTPKHLITATGQRVTLRCSPRSGDLSVYWYQQSLDQGLQFLIQYYNGEERAKGNILERFSAQQFPDLHSELNLSSLELGDSALYFCASSGGVEVGETQYFGPGTRLLVL.